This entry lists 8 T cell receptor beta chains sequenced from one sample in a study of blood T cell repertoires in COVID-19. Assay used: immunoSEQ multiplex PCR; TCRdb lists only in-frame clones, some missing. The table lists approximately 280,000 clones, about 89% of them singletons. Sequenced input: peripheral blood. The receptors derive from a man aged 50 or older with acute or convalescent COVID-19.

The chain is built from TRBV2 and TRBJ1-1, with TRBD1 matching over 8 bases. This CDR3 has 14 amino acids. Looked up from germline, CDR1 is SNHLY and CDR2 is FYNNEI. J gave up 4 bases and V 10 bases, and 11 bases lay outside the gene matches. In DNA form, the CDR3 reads TGTGCCACCAACCAGGGGGCGCTGGGCACTGAAGCTTTCTTT. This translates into CATNQGALGTEAFF.

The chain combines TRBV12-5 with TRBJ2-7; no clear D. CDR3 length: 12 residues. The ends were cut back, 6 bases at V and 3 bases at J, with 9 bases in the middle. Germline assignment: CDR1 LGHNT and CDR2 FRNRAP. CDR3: CASGKHLYEQYF. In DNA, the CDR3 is TGTGCTAGTGGCAAACACCTCTACGAGCAGTACTTC. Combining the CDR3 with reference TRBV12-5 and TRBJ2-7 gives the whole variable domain DARVTQTPRHKVTEMGQEVTMRCQPILGHNTVFWYRQTMMQGLELLAYFRNRAPLDDSGMPKDRFSAEMPDATLATLKIQPSEPRDSAVYFCASGKHLYEQYFGPGTRLTVT.

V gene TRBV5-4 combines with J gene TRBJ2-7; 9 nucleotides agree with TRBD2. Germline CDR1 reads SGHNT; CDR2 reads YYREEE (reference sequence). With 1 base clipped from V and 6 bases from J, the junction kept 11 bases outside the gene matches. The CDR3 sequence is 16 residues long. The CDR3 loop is CASSLLVAGGPVEQYF. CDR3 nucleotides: TGTGCCAGCAGCTTGTTAGTGGCGGGGGGGCCGGTCGAGCAGTACTTC. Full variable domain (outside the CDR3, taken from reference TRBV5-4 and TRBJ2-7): ETGVTQSPTHLIKTRGQQVTLRCSSQSGHNTVSWYQQALGQGPQFIFQYYREEENGRGNFPPRFSGLQFPNYSSELNVNALELDDSALYLCASSLLVAGGPVEQYFGPGTRLTVT.

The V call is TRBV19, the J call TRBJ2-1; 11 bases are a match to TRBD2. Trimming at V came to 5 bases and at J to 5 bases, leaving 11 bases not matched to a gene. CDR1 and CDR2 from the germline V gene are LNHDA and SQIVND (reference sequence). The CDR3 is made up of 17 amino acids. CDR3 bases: TGTGCCAGTAGTGCAACCCCCGGGACTAGCGGACACAATGAGCAGTTCTTC. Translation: CASSATPGTSGHNEQFF.

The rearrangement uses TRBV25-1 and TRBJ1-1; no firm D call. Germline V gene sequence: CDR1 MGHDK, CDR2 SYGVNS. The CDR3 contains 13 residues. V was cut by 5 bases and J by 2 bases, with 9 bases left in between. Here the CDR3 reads CASSLQLNTEAFF. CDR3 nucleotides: TGTGCCAGCAGTTTACAGCTAAACACTGAAGCTTTCTTT.

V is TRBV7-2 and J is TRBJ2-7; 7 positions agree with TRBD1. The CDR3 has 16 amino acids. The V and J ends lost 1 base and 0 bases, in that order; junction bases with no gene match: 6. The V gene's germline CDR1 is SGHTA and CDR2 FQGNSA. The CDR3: CASSLDPGQSSYEQYF. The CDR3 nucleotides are TGTGCCAGCAGCTTAGATCCGGGACAGAGCTCCTACGAGCAGTACTTC. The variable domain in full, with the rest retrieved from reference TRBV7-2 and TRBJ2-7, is GAGVSQSPSNKVTEKGKDVELRCDPISGHTALYWYRQSLGQGLEFLIYFQGNSAPDKSGLPSDRFSAERTGGSVSTLTIQRTQQEDSAVYLCASSLDPGQSSYEQYFGPGTRLTVT.

CDR3 protein: CASSRGGSTDTQYF. CDR3 sequence (DNA): TGCGCCAGCAGCCGCGGGGGGAGCACAGATACGCAGTATTTT. The V and J genes are TRBV5-1 and TRBJ2-3, with TRBD2 matching 8 bases. V shed 4 bases, J shed 0 bases, and the junction held 1 base outside the gene matches. The CDR3 has 14 amino acids. Germline V lookup: CDR1 SGHRS, CDR2 YFSETQ.

CDR3 loop: CASSPYRDRAYEQYF. The CDR3 region has the DNA TGTGCCAGCTCACCCTACCGGGACAGAGCCTACGAGCAGTACTTC. The V call is TRBV18, the J call TRBJ2-7, with 7 nucleotides matching TRBD1. The CDR3 consists of 15 residues. Germline assignment: CDR1 KGHSH and CDR2 LQKENI. V trimming: 3 bases; J trimming: 2 bases; junction bases outside the gene matches: 7.